This TCR beta chain was recovered during a study of post-analysis software for immune sequencing data. Study at large: Patients had relapsing-remitting, secondary progressive or progressive-relapsing multiple sclerosis; some lacked subtype. General observations from the study: Compared with controls, patients had more of 4 to 6 TRBV segments, including TRBV5-6, TRBV5-1 and TRBV20-1. There was significantly lower normalized Chao1 diversity in multiple sclerosis patients than in controls.

As for this clonotype: What it binds is unknown.

Tagging with unique molecular identifiers was a feature of the TCR beta cDNA libraries. TCRdb itself ran the PCR reads through MiXCR, one entry per CDR3 protein. Here the sample spans a few hundred thousand distinct CDR3 sequences, around 33% being singletons. The CDR3 runs 13 residues. The germline V and J ends were trimmed by 4 bases and 4 bases, with 13 bases remaining between them. From germline, CDR1 is SQVTM and CDR2 ANQGSEA. Source material: blood. The chain joins TRBV29-1 to TRBJ1-1, with TRBD1 as a possible D gene (5 bases). The receptor was derived from a girl aged 10 to 17 with multiple sclerosis. The CDR3 nucleotides are TGCAGCGTTGGGTGGGACCGGGCCACTGAAGCTTTCTTT. It yields the protein CSVGWDRATEAFF. The full variable domain, its missing parts supplied by reference TRBV29-1 and TRBJ1-1, is SAVISQKPSRDICQRGTSLTIQCQVDSQVTMMFWYRQQPGQSLTLIATANQGSEATYESGFVIDKFPISRPNLTFSTLTVSNMSPEDSSIYLCSVGWDRATEAFFGQGTRLTVV.